Detailed here is one T cell receptor beta chain. This entry comes from a study of blood T cell repertoires in COVID-19. Looking at the study overall: COVID-19 samples collected from the United States, Italy and Spain covered acute and convalescent phases. Sample material is recorded as cDNA or gDNA derived from T cells, B-cell-depleted T cells, or PBMCs.

Germline CDR1 is LNHDA and CDR2 is SQIVND (reference sequence). Trimming removed 5 bases at V and 0 bases at J, with 14 bases between. This CDR3 has 16 amino acids. The data were produced by immunoSEQ multiplex PCR, yet TCRdb's version contains in-frame clones alone and is incomplete. Of more than 200,000 clones listed, roughly 88% are singletons. V usage is TRBV19 and J usage is TRBJ2-1; unclear D gene. Sequencing was carried out using peripheral blood. The receptor was isolated from a woman in her 30s with COVID-19, enrolled during active disease. As DNA, the CDR3 is TGTGCCAGTAGTCACCGACACTCGAGCTCCTACAATGAGCAGTTCTTC. This encodes CASSHRHSSSYNEQFF.